The 22 T cell receptor beta chains below were found in one sample sequenced in a study of CD8 T cells in ankylosing spondylitis (dated by TCRdb to 2017 to 2019). The library was produced with 5' RACE. TCRdb lists the instrument as Illumina HiSeq 2500. TCRdb reanalyzed the raw reads on its own, using fastp at Q25 for trimming and MiXCR for clone calling, and kept in-frame beta chains. Records with the same CDR3 protein are collapsed into one entry carrying the most frequent genes and DNA. For this sample there are around 330,000 distinct CDR3 sequences; approximately 10% appear just once. The top ten clonotypes cover roughly 9% of the sample. The material sequenced was blood, either unsorted or a sorted T cell fraction (not recorded which). All receptors derive from a female donor with ankylosing spondylitis or in good health (not recorded which).

The CDR3 spells CASSWTGLGPLIGMNTEAFF. Here the CDR3 DNA reads TGCGCCAGCAGCTGGACAGGGTTGGGTCCTCTAATAGGTATGAACACTGAAGCTTTCTTT. The rearrangement joins TRBV5-1 to TRBJ1-1, with 8 nucleotides matching TRBD1. Germline CDR1 SGHRS, CDR2 YFSETQ. Trimming cost V 3 bases and J 0 bases; bases outside gene matches: 19. The CDR3 has 20 residues.

This clonotype showed up many times. V gene TRBV10-3 combines with J gene TRBJ1-6, with TRBD1 matching over 8 bases. CDR1 is ENHRY and CDR2 is SYGVKD in the germline V gene. There are 16 residues in the CDR3. The V segment lost 3 bases and the J segment 7 bases; nucleotides outside the gene matches: 8. CDR3 DNA sequence: TGTGCCATCAGTGATTACCGGACAGGGACAAATTCACCCCTCCACTTT. As protein: CAISDYRTGTNSPLHF.

This clonotype turned up a few times. The V gene is TRBV12-3 or TRBV12-4, the J gene TRBJ1-1, with 7 positions matching TRBD1. V was clipped by 8 bases and J by 7 bases; unmatched bases: 16. The CDR3 contains 15 residues. CDR3 protein: CASRTAGTEPGEAFF. The CDR3, as DNA: TGTGCCAGCCGGACCGCGGGGACAGAGCCCGGTGAAGCTTTCTTT.

There are many counts of this clonotype. The CDR3 loop is CASSQVLDGTEAFF. DNA of the CDR3: TGTGCCAGCAGCCAAGTACTGGATGGCACTGAAGCTTTCTTT. The genes are TRBV3-1 and TRBJ1-1; D not certain. V dropped 1 base and J dropped 4 bases, with 10 bases sitting between them. Per the germline V gene, CDR1 is LGHDT and CDR2 is YNNKEL (reference sequence). The CDR3 runs 14 residues. Using reference TRBV3-1 and TRBJ1-1 for the parts outside the CDR3, the full variable domain is DTAVSQTPKYLVTQMGNDKSIKCEQNLGHDTMYWYKQDSKKFLKIMFSYNNKELIINETVPNRFSPKSPDKAHLNLHINSLELGDSAVYFCASSQVLDGTEAFFGQGTRLTVV.

This clonotype showed up just a few times. The chain employs TRBV25-1 and TRBJ2-3; 7 nucleotides align to TRBD1. The CDR3 length is 20 residues. Germline V CDR1 and CDR2: MGHDK, SYGVNS. V was clipped by 2 bases and J by 2 bases; unmatched bases: 19. CDR3 bases: TGTGCCAGCAGTGAAGCCCAATTCGACCAACAGGGGCCTTTCACAGATACGCAGTATTTT. Translation gives CASSEAQFDQQGPFTDTQYF. Together with reference TRBV25-1 and TRBJ2-3, the CDR3 gives the full variable domain: EADIYQTPRYLVIGTGKKITLECSQTMGHDKMYWYQQDPGMELHLIHYSYGVNSTEKGDLSSESTVSRIRTEHFPLTLESARPSHTSQYLCASSEAQFDQQGPFTDTQYFGPGTRLTVL.

This clonotype was seen repeatedly, ten times or more. V gene TRBV18 combines with J gene TRBJ2-2; D is uncertain. Germline V gene lookup returns CDR1 KGHSH and CDR2 LQKENI. The CDR3 length is 15 residues. V lost 0 bases to trimming and J lost 4 bases, with 9 bases between them. CDR3 nucleotides: TGTGCCAGCTCACCACCGAACCAGCCCACCGGGGAGCTGTTTTTT. Protein sequence: CASSPPNQPTGELFF. The whole variable domain, remainder taken from reference TRBV18 and TRBJ2-2, is NAGVMQNPRHLVRRRGQEARLRCSPMKGHSHVYWYRQLPEEGLKFMVYLQKENIIDESGMPKERFSAEFPKEGPSILRIQQVVRGDSAAYFCASSPPNQPTGELFFGEGSRLTVL.

Points on this clonotype: This could be a read error, since a much larger clone is one nucleotide away. The chain recombines TRBV5-1 with TRBJ2-2; D uncertain. CDR3 length: 15 residues. V gave up 2 bases and J gave up 3 bases, with 11 bases separating them. Germline V lookup: CDR1 SGHRS, CDR2 YFSETQ. The CDR3 loop reads CASSLIGKDTGELFF. Written as DNA, the CDR3 is TGCGCCAGCAGCTTAATTGGGAAGGACACCGGGGAGCTGTTTTTT.

Concerning this clonotype: A much more abundant neighbour one base away suggests this may be a read error. The V call is TRBV7-8, the J call TRBJ1-2; D may be TRBD1 (5 bases). The CDR3 is 12 amino acids. Per the germline V gene, CDR1 is SGHVS and CDR2 is FQNEAQ. V lost 1 base to trimming and J lost 10 bases, with 10 bases between them. CDR3: CASSLVGDDYTF. CDR3 DNA sequence: TGTGCCAGCAGCTTAGTAGGGGATGACTACACCTTC.

This clonotype was counted ten times or more. The chain has TRBV4-3 and TRBJ2-7, with no clear D. This CDR3 region has 15 residues. V was cut by 0 bases and J by 2 bases, with 11 bases left in between. The V gene's germline CDR1 is LGHNA and CDR2 YSLEER. The CDR3 region is CASSQDLPGPYEQYF. In DNA form, the CDR3 reads TGCGCCAGCAGCCAAGATCTGCCGGGTCCCTACGAGCAGTACTTC.

At least ten counts were recorded for this clonotype. The gene calls are TRBV15 and TRBJ1-6; D is unclear. This CDR3 spans 13 amino acids. Germline V gene data show CDR1 as LNHNV and CDR2 as YYDKDF (reference sequence). The V gene lost 0 bases and the J gene lost 13 bases, with 10 bases spanning the gap. CDR3 in DNA: TGTGCCACCAGCAGAGAACGATCCGATCCCCTCCACTTT. Translation: CATSRERSDPLHF.

This clonotype was seen ten or more times. The chain joins TRBV5-1 to TRBJ2-7; the D call may be TRBD1 or TRBD2 (5 bases each). CDR3 size: 16 residues. Germline CDR1 SGHRS, CDR2 YFSETQ. Trimming took off 0 bases at V and 0 bases at J, with 13 bases between the two ends. CDR3 bases: TGCGCCAGCAGCTTGGCCACGGGACGGGTCTCCTACGAGCAGTACTTC. It specifies CASSLATGRVSYEQYF.

This chain uses TRBV5-1 with TRBJ2-5; D is unresolved. Germline V gene sequence: CDR1 SGHRS, CDR2 YFSETQ. The V gene lost 1 base and the J gene lost 6 bases, with 16 bases spanning the gap. This CDR3 region has 15 residues. The CDR3 DNA follows: TGCGCCAGCAGCTTGCTGGATCCCAATCGGCAGACCCAGTACTTC. Amino acid sequence: CASSLLDPNRQTQYF.

A few counts support this clonotype. This chain joins TRBV7-6 and TRBJ2-3; weak D call: TRBD2 (5 bases). With 0 bases removed from V and 1 base from J, the gap between germline ends came to 8 bases. Germline-derived CDR1 and CDR2 are SGHVS and FNYEAQ. The CDR3 has 15 residues. The CDR3 loop reads CASSLAGERTDTQYF. Written as DNA, the CDR3 is TGTGCCAGCAGCTTAGCCGGGGAGCGCACAGATACGCAGTATTTT. The variable domain in full, with the rest retrieved from reference TRBV7-6 and TRBJ2-3, is GAGVSQSPRYKVTKRGQDVALRCDPISGHVSLYWYRQALGQGPEFLTYFNYEAQQDKSGLPNDRFSAERPEGSISTLTIQRTEQRDSAMYRCASSLAGERTDTQYFGPGTRLTVL.

This clonotype was counted a few times. The chain combines TRBV29-1 with TRBJ1-4; possible D gene TRBD1, 5 bases. CDR3 length equals 12 residues. Germline assignment: CDR1 SQVTM and CDR2 ANQGSEA. The ends were cut back, 8 bases at V and 4 bases at J, with 11 bases in the middle. The CDR3 bases are TGCAGCATCACGGGGCTTAATGAAAAACTGTTTTTT. This codes for CSITGLNEKLFF.

A few counts support this clonotype. The DNA for the CDR3 is TGTGCCAGCAGGACAGCAGTGAACACTGAAGCTTTCTTT. This sequence encodes CASRTAVNTEAFF. The chain uses TRBV7-2 and TRBJ1-1; a weak D match, TRBD1 (5 bases). The CDR3 is made up of 13 amino acids. V shed 6 bases and J shed 0 bases, with 8 bases lying between them. CDR1 and CDR2 (germline): SGHTA, FQGNSA.

This clonotype was seen a few times. J is TRBJ1-1 and V is TRBV5-1, with D tentatively TRBD1 (6 bases). The CDR3 is 17 residues long. Trimming left V 5 bases short and J 1 base short, with 21 bases between. Germline V gene sequence: CDR1 SGHRS, CDR2 YFSETQ. This chain's CDR3 is CASRGTTGRPSNTEAFF. CDR3 nucleotides: TGCGCCAGCAGGGGGACAACAGGGAGGCCATCGAACACTGAAGCTTTCTTT.

In its sample, this clonotype was seen a few times. The chain is built from TRBV5-1 and TRBJ2-7; 9 bases fit TRBD1. The V gene's germline CDR1 is SGHRS and CDR2 YFSETQ. This CDR3 spans 13 amino acids. Trimming cost V 5 bases and J 10 bases; bases outside gene matches: 10. The CDR3 spells CASSSGQGMRQYF. Here the CDR3 DNA reads TGCGCCAGCAGTTCTGGACAGGGGATGCGACAGTACTTC.

This clonotype has at least ten counts. This chain uses TRBV5-1 with TRBJ2-7; D is unclear. The CDR3 length is 12 residues. Germline V lookup: CDR1 SGHRS, CDR2 YFSETQ. Trimming stripped 4 bases from V and 2 bases from J, with 7 bases between. The CDR3 DNA reads as TGCGCCAGCAGCCTTGATACCTACGAGCAGTACTTC. Translation: CASSLDTYEQYF.

This clonotype was counted many times. Here the CDR3 reads CASSLGGTIPSTDTQYF. CDR3 nucleotide sequence: TGTGCCAGCAGCTTAGGCGGGACAATCCCTAGCACAGATACGCAGTATTTT. The chain links TRBV7-3 to TRBJ2-3, with D possibly being TRBD1 or TRBD2 (6 bases each). The V and J ends lost 2 bases and 0 bases respectively, with 15 bases between them. This CDR3 spans 17 amino acids. Germline V lookup: CDR1 SGHTA, CDR2 FQGTGA.

This clonotype showed up many times. The chain couples TRBV20-1 to TRBJ2-3, with 8 bases matching TRBD2. The V segment lost 1 base and the J segment 0 bases; nucleotides outside the gene matches: 6. CDR3 size: 16 residues. Germline V lookup: CDR1 DFQATT, CDR2 SNEGSKA (reference sequence). Written as DNA, the CDR3 is TGCAGTGCTAGAGGCGGGGGGCATGGGAGCACAGATACGCAGTATTTT. As protein: CSARGGGHGSTDTQYF.

This clonotype was counted once. The chain combines TRBV12-3 or TRBV12-4 with TRBJ1-3; a possible D gene is TRBD1 (6 bases). This CDR3 has 15 amino acids. Trimming stripped 4 bases from V and 2 bases from J, with 12 bases between. The CDR3 sequence: CASSYAGATGNTIYF. Here the CDR3 DNA reads TGTGCCAGCAGTTACGCAGGGGCGACTGGAAACACCATATATTTT.

This clonotype was observed a few times. The chain is built from TRBV6-5 and TRBJ1-3; TRBD1 is a possible D gene (5 bases). This CDR3 has 17 amino acids. V was clipped by 6 bases and J by 0 bases, with 18 bases between them. Germline V lookup: CDR1 MNHEY, CDR2 SVGAGI. The CDR3 sequence: CASSLLDGTDSGNTIYF. The CDR3, as DNA: TGTGCCAGCAGCCTACTCGACGGGACTGACTCTGGAAACACCATATATTTT.